Listed below are T cell receptor beta chains from one sample, sequenced in a study of T cell changes during pregnancy in multiple sclerosis. Only in-frame clones appear in the TCRdb table, and some are missing; sequencing was by immunoSEQ multiplex PCR. The sample has 85,000 to 100,000 clones; about 92% are singletons. The specimen was peripheral blood, collected in the first trimester of pregnancy. The receptors were gathered from a female donor with multiple sclerosis, enrolled in a pregnancy study. The conserved cysteine and the conserved F or W are not part of the CDR3 here. Fields, in order: clone size, J gene, V gene, CDR3 protein. Some rows mark clone size as missing; the rest say once, few, many or name a class of expanded clone.

clone size: NA
J gene: TRBJ1-1
V gene: TRBV9
CDR3 protein: ASSQDPLGGTEAF

clone size: NA
J gene: TRBJ1-2
V gene: TRBV27
CDR3 protein: ASSFWTGDGYT

clone size: once
J gene: TRBJ2-1
V gene: TRBV2
CDR3 protein: ATRPSYNEQF

clone size: NA
J gene: TRBJ1-5
V gene: TRBV28
CDR3 protein: ASRWTGDSQPQH

clone size: NA
J gene: TRBJ2-7
V gene: TRBV6-4
CDR3 protein: ARGTSGSFLWRYEQY

clone size: NA
J gene: TRBJ1-2
V gene: TRBV6-1
CDR3 protein: ASSELQGLSYGYT

clone size: once
J gene: TRBJ2-3
V gene: TRBV19
CDR3 protein: ASSVDRGMTDTQY

clone size: NA
J gene: TRBJ2-5
V gene: TRBV27
CDR3 protein: ASSFSGGGLETQY

clone size: NA
J gene: TRBJ1-4
V gene: TRBV2
CDR3 protein: ASSEAPGTFEKLF

clone size: NA
J gene: TRBJ2-7
V gene: TRBV28
CDR3 protein: ASSLLVLRDTSYEQY

clone size: NA
J gene: TRBJ2-2
V gene: TRBV9
CDR3 protein: ASRGAPGELF

clone size: NA
J gene: TRBJ2-1
V gene: TRBV11-2
CDR3 protein: ASSLILASGSNNEQF

clone size: NA
J gene: TRBJ2-7
V gene: TRBV13
CDR3 protein: ASSASGQEHYEQY

clone size: NA
J gene: TRBJ2-2
V gene: TRBV2
CDR3 protein: ASRARVVASASTGELF

clone size: NA
J gene: TRBJ2-7
V gene: TRBV9
CDR3 protein: ASSLAGRSYEQY

clone size: NA
J gene: TRBJ1-2
V gene: TRBV9
CDR3 protein: ASSEIGANYGYT

clone size: NA
J gene: TRBJ1-2
V gene: TRBV6-5
CDR3 protein: ASTPYHGGISGYT

clone size: NA
J gene: TRBJ2-3
V gene: TRBV5-8
CDR3 protein: ASTTGQVFTDTQY

clone size: NA
J gene: TRBJ2-5
V gene: TRBV5-1
CDR3 protein: ASSAYRAKQETQY

clone size: NA
J gene: TRBJ2-3
V gene: TRBV2
CDR3 protein: ASSEILAGGPVDTQY

clone size: NA
J gene: TRBJ2-3
V gene: TRBV11-2
CDR3 protein: ASSLSSGRASGDTQY

clone size: NA
J gene: TRBJ2-3
V gene: TRBV2
CDR3 protein: ASRSGKVVDTQY

clone size: NA
J gene: TRBJ2-2
V gene: TRBV6-1
CDR3 protein: ASSEYLGPLSNTGELF

clone size: NA
J gene: TRBJ1-1
V gene: TRBV27
CDR3 protein: ASSLLSGIGTEAF

clone size: NA
J gene: TRBJ1-1
V gene: TRBV12-5
CDR3 protein: ASGLVISRGMNTEAF

clone size: NA
J gene: TRBJ2-1
V gene: TRBV27
CDR3 protein: ASSLSSGVPPYNEQF

clone size: NA
J gene: TRBJ2-3
V gene: TRBV6-6
CDR3 protein: ASSYSEQGWTDTQY

clone size: NA
J gene: TRBJ1-2
V gene: TRBV25-1
CDR3 protein: ASSVQGGYGYT

clone size: once
J gene: TRBJ1-2
V gene: TRBV11-2
CDR3 protein: ASSPLGGDRGSYGYT

clone size: NA
J gene: TRBJ2-1
V gene: TRBV5-1
CDR3 protein: ASGRPSGNGNEQF

clone size: many
J gene: TRBJ2-7
V gene: TRBV7-2
CDR3 protein: ASNPGVNYEQY

clone size: NA
J gene: TRBJ2-7
V gene: TRBV27
CDR3 protein: ASSSDRGSDEQY

clone size: once
J gene: TRBJ2-7
V gene: TRBV15
CDR3 protein: ATSRTDRPYEQY

clone size: NA
J gene: TRBJ1-5
V gene: TRBV28
CDR3 protein: ASRAPPGTGKGSNQPQH

clone size: NA
J gene: TRBJ1-5
V gene: TRBV28
CDR3 protein: ASSLGAFRVNQPQH

clone size: NA
J gene: TRBJ1-2
V gene: TRBV6-4
CDR3 protein: ASSDSRTGSSSGYT

clone size: NA
J gene: TRBJ2-5
V gene: TRBV29-1
CDR3 protein: SVEGMYGTQY

clone size: NA
J gene: TRBJ2-5
V gene: TRBV4-1
CDR3 protein: ASSQGTSGIRETQY

clone size: NA
J gene: TRBJ2-7
V gene: TRBV6-1
CDR3 protein: ASSGGGQGEQY

clone size: NA
J gene: TRBJ2-1
V gene: TRBV9
CDR3 protein: ASGGRKGNEQF

clone size: NA
J gene: TRBJ2-2
V gene: TRBV5-4
CDR3 protein: ASSGGGTNTGELF

clone size: NA
J gene: TRBJ1-1
V gene: TRBV27
CDR3 protein: ASSFQGQQLNTEAF

clone size: NA
J gene: TRBJ2-3
V gene: TRBV5-4
CDR3 protein: ASSLLAQGGGTDTQY

clone size: NA
J gene: TRBJ2-3
V gene: TRBV27
CDR3 protein: ASRIRPPSTDTQY

clone size: NA
J gene: TRBJ2-7
V gene: TRBV19
CDR3 protein: ASKGGAYEQY

clone size: few
J gene: TRBJ1-2
V gene: TRBV15
CDR3 protein: ATSRQGWSGYT

clone size: NA
J gene: TRBJ2-1
V gene: TRBV5-1
CDR3 protein: ASSEDNGLAGAYNEQF

clone size: NA
J gene: TRBJ1-1
V gene: TRBV2
CDR3 protein: ASREGQGMNTEAF

clone size: NA
J gene: TRBJ1-2
V gene: TRBV7-6
CDR3 protein: ASSLAGRGGSNYGYT

clone size: NA
J gene: TRBJ2-7
V gene: TRBV28
CDR3 protein: ASNSPASGSYEQY

clone size: once
J gene: TRBJ1-5
V gene: TRBV11-2
CDR3 protein: ASSLEGGFNQPQH

clone size: NA
J gene: TRBJ1-2
V gene: TRBV15
CDR3 protein: ATSRDRLGYGEHDGYT

clone size: NA
J gene: TRBJ2-7
V gene: TRBV5-6
CDR3 protein: ASSLFATSGRAHEQY

clone size: NA
J gene: TRBJ2-7
V gene: TRBV25-1
CDR3 protein: ASSEFGSLYYEQY

clone size: NA
J gene: TRBJ2-5
V gene: TRBV30
CDR3 protein: AWREGGVQETQY